These T cell receptor beta chains were read from a single sample in a study of immune evolution from preneoplasia to lung adenocarcinoma. TCRdb keeps only in-frame clones here, not all; method: immunoSEQ multiplex PCR. The top ten clones hold around 1.9% of a sample with over 4,500 clones, more than 70% of them seen once. The sample taken for sequencing was FFPE atypical adenomatous hyperplasia tissue from the lung. The source is a person aged 70 to 80 with lung adenocarcinoma. CDR3s include the opening cysteine and the closing phenylalanine or tryptophan. D genes are given only for firm matches. Some rows mark clone size as missing; the rest say once, few, many or name a class of expanded clone.

j_call d_call v_call clone_size cdr3_aa cdr3_nt
TRBJ2-5 - TRBV7-3 - CASSLTEGETQYF TGTGCCAGCAGCTTAACCGAGGGAGAGACCCAGTACTTC
TRBJ2-1 TRBD1 TRBV28 once CASSSGTVLKNEQFF TGTGCCAGCAGTTCCGGGACAGTCCTGAAAAATGAGCAGTTCTTC
TRBJ2-1 - TRBV5-1 few CASSPEVSSGRSEQFF TGCGCCAGCAGCCCCGAGGTTAGTAGTGGCCGAAGTGAGCAGTTCTTC
TRBJ1-3 - TRBV7-9 - CASSFGGVGNTIYF TGTGCCAGCAGCTTCGGTGGGGTCGGAAACACCATATATTTT
TRBJ2-1 - TRBV28 - CASRAASSYNEQFF TGTGCAAGCAGGGCGGCGAGCTCCTACAATGAGCAGTTCTTC
TRBJ1-1 - TRBV13 - CASSFQGITEAFF TGTGCCAGCAGCTTCCAGGGGATTACTGAAGCTTTCTTT
TRBJ1-5 - TRBV6-5 - CASSYDRWEPQHF TGTGCCAGCAGTTACGACAGGTGGGAGCCCCAGCATTTT
TRBJ2-5 - TRBV28 - CASRDLLQGGGETQYF TGTGCCAGCAGGGATCTTTTACAGGGTGGTGGAGAGACCCAGTACTTC
TRBJ2-1 - TRBV7-9 - CASSRTSYNEQFF TGTGCCAGCAGCCGGACTTCCTACAATGAGCAGTTCTTC
TRBJ2-2 - TRBV10-3 - CAISTGEDTGELFF TGTGCCATCAGTACAGGGGAGGACACCGGGGAGCTGTTTTTT
TRBJ2-4 - TRBV4-1 - CASSQVPGGYTDIQYF TGCGCCAGCAGCCAGGTCCCCGGGGGTTATACAGACATTCAGTACTTC
TRBJ1-1 TRBD1 TRBV19 - CASTRITGGGTEAFF TGTGCCAGTACCCGGATAACAGGGGGAGGCACTGAAGCTTTCTTT
TRBJ2-7 - TRBV7-9 once CASSPPNRAHEQYF TGTGCCAGCAGCCCCCCGAACAGGGCCCACGAGCAGTACTTC
TRBJ1-2 - TRBV29-1 few CSDQTGPGGYTF TGCAGCGACCAGACAGGCCCTGGGGGCTACACCTTC
TRBJ2-3 TRBD2 TRBV15 - CATSRDRSGRASDTQYF TGTGCCACCAGCAGAGATCGAAGCGGGAGGGCCTCGGATACGCAGTATTTT
TRBJ2-3 - TRBV2 - CASSDLGPNWLYF TGTGCCAGCAGTGATCTCGGACCGAACTGGTTGTATTTT
TRBJ1-2 TRBD1 TRBV6-1 - CASSEVAGGPANYGYTF TGTGCCAGCAGTGAAGTAGCAGGGGGCCCTGCTAACTATGGCTACACCTTC
TRBJ1-1 - TRBV28 - CASTFPDRNTEAFF TGTGCCAGCACTTTCCCGGACAGGAACACTGAAGCTTTCTTT
TRBJ1-4 TRBD1 TRBV16 - CASSQSSGQGFGATNEKLFF TGTGCCAGCAGCCAATCATCGGGACAGGGATTCGGGGCAACTAATGAAAAACTGTTTTTT
TRBJ2-3 TRBD2 TRBV5-1 - CASSLLPTSGDPSTDTQYF TGCGCCAGCAGCCTCTTGCCCACTAGCGGGGACCCTAGCACAGATACGCAGTATTTT
TRBJ2-6 - TRBV6-5 - CASSYGGAGANVLTF TGTGCCAGCAGTTACGGCGGGGCTGGGGCCAACGTCCTGACTTTC
TRBJ1-6 TRBD1 TRBV4-2 - CASSQGGQGGNSPLHF TGTGCCAGCAGCCAAGGAGGACAGGGAGGGAATTCACCCCTCCACTTT
TRBJ2-1 - TRBV29-1 - CSTRGAVSYNEQFF TGCAGCACACGCGGGGCGGTCTCCTACAATGAGCAGTTCTTC
TRBJ1-2 TRBD1 TRBV2 - CATPTGNYGYTF TGTGCCACCCCGACAGGGAACTATGGCTACACCTTC
TRBJ2-6 TRBD1 TRBV5-4 - CASNSGTGGTGANVLTF TGTGCCAGCAACTCAGGGACAGGGGGCACTGGGGCCAACGTCCTGACTTTC
TRBJ1-5 - TRBV9 - CASSVNADNQPQHF TGTGCCAGCAGCGTAAACGCAGACAATCAGCCCCAGCATTTT
TRBJ2-7 TRBD2 TRBV6-1 - CASSEASMGLAGGDYEQYF TGTGCCAGCAGTGAAGCCTCGATGGGACTAGCGGGAGGGGACTACGAGCAGTACTTC
TRBJ1-1 TRBD1 TRBV5-1 - CASSPGTGDDEAFF TGCGCCAGCAGCCCGGGGACAGGAGACGATGAAGCTTTCTTT
TRBJ2-3 - TRBV29-1 - CSVGRQGNSDTQYF TGCAGCGTGGGGAGGCAGGGGAATTCAGATACGCAGTATTTT
TRBJ2-3 - TRBV6-6 - CASSYSTGTSTDTQYF TGTGCCAGCAGTTACTCGACCGGAACATCCACAGATACGCAGTATTTT
TRBJ2-1 - TRBV12-5 once CASGFGSLSYNEQFF TGTGCTAGTGGTTTCGGGAGTCTCTCCTACAATGAGCAGTTCTTC
TRBJ2-3 - TRBV11-2 - CASSLSQGDTDTQYF TGTGCCAGCAGCTTAAGTCAGGGTGACACAGATACGCAGTATTTT
TRBJ2-2 - TRBV6-4 once CANPKGGELFF TGTGCCAATCCAAAGGGCGGGGAGCTGTTTTTT
TRBJ1-4 - TRBV2 - CASGVWEKLFF TGTGCCAGCGGAGTGTGGGAGAAACTGTTTTTT
TRBJ1-4 TRBD1 TRBV5-4 few CASSLDRGNEKLFF TGTGCCAGCAGCTTGGACAGGGGTAATGAAAAACTGTTTTTT
TRBJ2-7 TRBD1 TRBV11-1 - CASSLAGRGRYEQYF TGTGCCAGCAGCTTAGCTGGCAGGGGGCGATACGAGCAGTACTTC
TRBJ2-5 - TRBV18 - CASSRETGETQYF TGTGCCAGCTCACGGGAGACGGGGGAGACCCAGTACTTC
TRBJ2-2 - TRBV11-2 - CASSPGNTGELFF TGTGCCAGCAGCCCCGGAAACACCGGGGAGCTGTTTTTT
TRBJ2-7 - TRBV29-1 - CSVVLTNTYEQYF TGCAGCGTTGTACTGACAAATACCTACGAGCAGTACTTC
TRBJ2-3 - TRBV12-5 - CASGFPGLPRDTQYF TGTGCTAGTGGTTTCCCGGGACTTCCAAGAGATACGCAGTATTTT
TRBJ2-2 - TRBV28 once CASSSPEGVTGELFF TGTGCCAGCAGTTCCCCGGAGGGGGTCACTGGGGAGCTGTTTTTT
TRBJ2-3 - TRBV18 - CASSPGQGGADTQYF TGTGCCAGCTCACCTGGACAGGGAGGGGCAGATACGCAGTATTTT
TRBJ2-3 TRBD2 TRBV30 - CAWSVGLAGADTQYF TGTGCCTGGAGTGTGGGTCTAGCGGGCGCAGATACGCAGTATTTT
TRBJ1-3 - TRBV9 - CASSVESGGNTIYF TGTGCCAGCAGCGTAGAATCGGGCGGAAACACCATATATTTT
TRBJ1-3 - TRBV10-3 - CAISRTEGPNTIYF TGTGCCATCAGTCGGACTGAGGGGCCAAACACCATATATTTT
TRBJ1-1 TRBD1 TRBV7-9 - CASSSGTGETEAFF TGTGCCAGCAGCTCCGGGACAGGGGAAACTGAAGCTTTCTTT
TRBJ1-2 - TRBV25-1 - CASSKGGGVGYTF TGTGCCAGCAGCAAAGGGGGTGGGGTCGGCTACACCTTC
TRBJ2-5 - TRBV7-9 - CASSLGQPETQYF TGTGCCAGCAGCTTAGGACAACCAGAGACCCAGTACTTC
TRBJ2-1 - TRBV9 - CASSVEGSVGAVKQFF TGTGCCAGCAGCGTAGAAGGGTCGGTGGGTGCCGTCAAGCAGTTCTTC
TRBJ1-2 - TRBV20-1 - CSVPGAVGYTF TGCAGTGTGCCGGGGGCGGTTGGCTACACCTTC
TRBJ1-5 - TRBV2 once CASSDTRTYGPQHF TGTGCCAGCAGTGACACCCGAACTTATGGGCCCCAGCATTTT
TRBJ1-4 - TRBV27 once CASSLSAGGWKLFF TGTGCCAGCAGTTTATCGGCTGGGGGCTGGAAACTGTTTTTT
TRBJ2-7 TRBD2 TRBV6-5 - CASIRAGGSYEQYF TGTGCCAGCATCAGAGCGGGAGGCTCCTACGAGCAGTACTTC